This T cell receptor beta chain was obtained from a study of cytomegalovirus exposure and HLA in healthy donors. V was clipped by 7 bases and J by 4 bases, with 7 bases between them. The germline V gene encodes CDR1 SEHNR and CDR2 FQNEAQ (reference sequence). CDR3 size: 12 residues. Findings of the study overall: Generally TCR sequences proved uncommon, though certain public TCRs appeared in numerous donors. For cytomegalovirus status, the classifier reportedly gave diagnoses with high specificity and sensitivity.

Only in-frame clones appear in the TCRdb table, and some are missing; sequencing was by immunoSEQ multiplex PCR. The sample shows 150,000 or so clones, around four fifths of them seen only once. Concerning this clone itself: The antigen is not known.

The receptor comes from a man younger than 45 in good health and CMV-seropositive. Source material: PBMCs. J is TRBJ2-2 and V is TRBV7-9, with a weak D call TRBD1 (5 bases). The CDR3 DNA follows: TGTGCCAGCACGACAGTCACCGGGGAGCTGTTTTTT. It encodes CASTTVTGELFF.